The present TCR beta chain was sequenced within a study of shared clonotypes between healthy human individuals. Here immunoSEQ multiplex PCR was the method, and the copy in TCRdb shows in-frame clones only, minus some. This table holds some 1.1 million clones, 70% to 80% found once. In germline, CDR1 is SNHLY, CDR2 FYNNEI. V was clipped by 7 bases and J by 5 bases, with 12 bases between them. This CDR3 comprises 13 residues. The V and J genes are TRBV2 and TRBJ2-4; D perhaps matches TRBD2 (6 bases). The clonotype originates from a man aged 18 to 30 in good health. Some clones in this sample may be carry-over from other donors' samples. Sequenced material: memory CD4+ T cells from PBMCs. Subset denoted: CD45RA-negative fraction. The CDR3 is CASTRGGQNIQYF. The DNA of the CDR3 is TGTGCCAGCACTAGGGGAGGCCAAAACATTCAGTACTTC.